This TCR beta chain stems from a study of identical twins. Whole-study findings and limits: In beta out-of-frame sequences, the excess sharing between twins was weaker.

As regards this clonotype: Its specificity is not known. A much larger clone differs from this one at a single base, so this may be a read error.

There are 13 residues in the CDR3. Between the trimmed V and J ends, which lost 5 bases and 4 bases, there was a span of 9 bases. The V gene's germline CDR1 is SGHNT and CDR2 YENEEA. A template switching step contributed a universal primer site, while unique molecular identifiers were present in the cDNA. TCRdb re-derived calls from the 5' RACE reads in MiXCR, one entry per CDR3 protein. The sample comprises more than 400,000 distinct CDR3 sequences, around 15% of which are singletons, and 0.44% rests with the top ten. Separately, the same data were catalogued under a study of yellow fever vaccine responses in identical twins.

This chain uses TRBV11-3 with TRBJ1-5, with D possibly TRBD1 on 6 matching bases. This sequence originates from a woman younger than 30 in good health. Material: CD4+ T cells sorted from blood. The CDR3 sequence: CASSRTANQPQHF. The DNA for the CDR3 is TGTGCCAGCAGCAGGACAGCGAATCAGCCCCAGCATTTT.